A single sample is the source of the 30 T cell receptor beta chains below, sequenced in a study of shared clonotypes between healthy human individuals. Here immunoSEQ multiplex PCR was the method, and the copy in TCRdb shows in-frame clones only, minus some. The sample includes millions of clones, over 85% of them seen just once. Material: naive CD4+ T cells from PBMCs. Subset defined: CD45RA+ positively selected. The receptors were sampled from a man between 18 and 35 years old in good health. Some clones in this sample may be carry-over from other donors' samples.

The chain employs TRBV7-2 and TRBJ1-2; no clear D gene. With 2 bases removed from V and 6 bases from J, the gap between germline ends came to 7 bases. Germline V gene sequence: CDR1 SGHTA, CDR2 FQGNSA. This CDR3 has 12 amino acids. Here the CDR3 reads CASSLSLDGYTF. In nucleotides, the CDR3 is TGTGCCAGCAGCTTAAGTCTCGATGGCTACACCTTC.

The J gene is TRBJ1-1, the V gene TRBV19; tentative D call: TRBD1 (6 bases). Germline V lookup: CDR1 LNHDA, CDR2 SQIVND (reference sequence). CDR3 length equals 15 residues. V lost 9 bases to trimming and J lost 1 base, with 18 bases between them. The CDR3 sequence: CASLMDSSSNTEAFF. CDR3 DNA sequence: TGTGCCAGCCTAATGGACAGCTCTTCGAACACTGAAGCTTTCTTT.

The V call is TRBV6-6, the J call TRBJ2-7; D gene ambiguous. This CDR3 is built from 15 residues. V gave up 0 bases and J gave up 3 bases, with 12 bases separating them. From germline, CDR1 is MNHNY and CDR2 SVGAGI (reference sequence). The CDR3 loop is CASSYSPNQNYEQYF. The DNA of the CDR3 is TGTGCCAGCAGTTACTCGCCTAACCAGAACTACGAGCAGTACTTC.

J is TRBJ2-7 and V is TRBV7-3; the match to TRBD1 covers 9 bases. The germline gives CDR1 SGHTA, CDR2 FQGTGA. The J segment lost 4 bases and the V segment lost 5 bases, leaving 6 bases of the junction unmatched. The CDR3 totals 14 residues. The CDR3 DNA reads as TGTGCCAGCAGCATGGGACAGGGTCAATACGAGCAGTACTTC. This encodes CASSMGQGQYEQYF.

J is TRBJ1-6 and V is TRBV6-4, with a possible D match to TRBD1 (6 bases). The CDR3 is made up of 13 amino acids. Trimming took 7 bases from V and 7 from J, leaving 11 bases between them. Germline V gene sequence: CDR1 MRHNA, CDR2 SNTAGT. The CDR3 is CASIIRGNSPLHF. In nucleotides, the CDR3 is TGTGCCAGCATCATCAGGGGAAATTCACCCCTCCACTTT.

This chain uses TRBV4-3 with TRBJ2-5; 9 nucleotides line up with TRBD2. TRBJ2-7 matches the DNA end more closely, so the J call is doubtful. CDR1 and CDR2 from the germline V gene are LGHNA and YSLEER. The CDR3 has 16 residues. CDR3 DNA sequence: TGCGCCAGCAGCCCTACCAGCGGGAGGCCCACCTACGAGCAGTACTTC. Translation: CASSPTSGRPTYEQYF.

This clone appeared once. The genes are TRBV5-1 and TRBJ2-3, with D perhaps matching TRBD1 or TRBD2 (5 bases each). Germline CDR1 SGHRS, CDR2 YFSETQ. With 4 bases removed from V and 0 bases from J, the gap between germline ends came to 12 bases. The CDR3 length is 15 residues. This CDR3 is CASSHRDHSTDTQYF. The CDR3 nucleotides read TGCGCCAGCAGCCACCGGGACCATAGCACAGATACGCAGTATTTT. Full variable domain (rest looked up from reference TRBV5-1 and TRBJ2-3): KAGVTQTPRYLIKTRGQQVTLSCSPISGHRSVSWYQQTPGQGLQFLFEYFSETQRNKGNFPGRFSGRQFSNSRSEMNVSTLELGDSALYLCASSHRDHSTDTQYFGPGTRLTVL.

This clone was seen once. The chain uses TRBV11-2 and TRBJ1-1; D is uncertain. From germline, CDR1 is SGHAT and CDR2 FQNNGV. V lost 0 bases, J lost 4 bases, and 12 bases lay in between. The CDR3 has 15 residues. The CDR3 DNA sequence: TGTGCCAGCAGCTTAGATGCTAACTGGCCCACTGAAGCTTTCTTT. It codes for CASSLDANWPTEAFF.

The chain carries TRBV19 and TRBJ2-3; 10 bases fit TRBD1. The CDR3 spans 13 residues. Per germline, CDR1 LNHDA and CDR2 SQIVND (reference sequence). V trimming: 5 bases; J trimming: 6 bases; junction bases outside the gene matches: 2. In DNA, the CDR3 is TGTGCCAGTAGTGACAGGGGGCGTGATACGCAGTATTTT. Its protein is CASSDRGRDTQYF. The whole variable domain, filled in from reference TRBV19 and TRBJ2-3, reads DGGITQSPKYLFRKEGQNVTLSCEQNLNHDAMYWYRQDPGQGLRLIYYSQIVNDFQKGDIAEGYSVSREKKESFPLTVTSAQKNPTAFYLCASSDRGRDTQYFGPGTRLTVL.

On this clone: This same CDR3 is encoded by further DNA sequences in the sample. V is TRBV5-4 and J is TRBJ1-1; unclear D gene. Germline CDR1 reads SGHNT; CDR2 reads YYREEE (reference sequence). Trimming took 4 bases from V and 1 from J, leaving 5 bases between them. This CDR3 region has 12 residues. The CDR3 DNA sequence: TGTGCCAGCAGCCCAGGGAACACTGAAGCTTTCTTT. Protein product: CASSPGNTEAFF.

V and J are TRBV2 and TRBJ2-2, with TRBD2 matching over 7 bases. The V gene end was trimmed by 3 bases and the J gene end by 6 bases; junction bases not matched to a gene: 4. Germline V gene data show CDR1 as SNHLY and CDR2 as FYNNEI. CDR3 length equals 14 residues. The CDR3 sequence: CASSDTGGPGELFF. CDR3 nucleotide sequence: TGTGCCAGCAGTGATACGGGGGGTCCCGGGGAGCTGTTTTTT.

The V gene is TRBV2, the J gene TRBJ2-2, with D hard to call. The CDR3 spans 16 residues. Trimming took off 7 bases at V and 0 bases at J, with 15 bases between the two ends. Germline lookup yields CDR1 SNHLY and CDR2 FYNNEI. The CDR3 here is CASTVEKPTNTGELFF. CDR3 in DNA: TGTGCCAGCACGGTTGAGAAACCTACGAACACCGGGGAGCTGTTTTTT.

The chain employs TRBV23-1 and TRBJ2-7; D tentatively reads TRBD1 or TRBD2 (5 bases each). TRBV23-1 is classed as an ORF, of uncertain function. V lost 0 bases to trimming and J lost 1 base, with 10 bases between them. The CDR3 consists of 15 residues. CDR3 in amino acids: CASSQSRGGSYEQYF. In DNA, the CDR3 is TGCGCCAGCAGTCAATCGAGGGGCGGATCCTACGAGCAGTACTTC.

The CDR3 here is CASSLEFRTSYEQYF. CDR3 nucleotide sequence: TGCGCCAGCAGCTTGGAGTTCAGGACATCCTACGAGCAGTACTTC. The J gene is TRBJ2-7, the V gene TRBV5-1, with D possibly TRBD1 on 5 matching bases. CDR3 length: 15 residues. The V gene lost 0 bases and the J gene lost 1 base, with 11 bases spanning the gap. Germline V gene lookup returns CDR1 SGHRS and CDR2 YFSETQ. The full variable domain, rest sourced from reference TRBV5-1 and TRBJ2-7, is KAGVTQTPRYLIKTRGQQVTLSCSPISGHRSVSWYQQTPGQGLQFLFEYFSETQRNKGNFPGRFSGRQFSNSRSEMNVSTLELGDSALYLCASSLEFRTSYEQYFGPGTRLTVT.

The chain recombines TRBV5-1 with TRBJ2-7; D might be TRBD1 (6 bases). The germline gives CDR1 SGHRS, CDR2 YFSETQ. V was cut by 0 bases and J by 2 bases, with 15 bases left in between. The CDR3 loop spans 16 amino acids. The CDR3 sequence: CASSLEPTGSAYEQYF. The CDR3 DNA sequence: TGCGCCAGCAGCTTGGAGCCTACAGGGAGCGCCTACGAGCAGTACTTC.

J is TRBJ2-2 and V is TRBV19; the D gene is possibly TRBD2 (6 bases). From germline, CDR1 is LNHDA and CDR2 SQIVND (reference sequence). The CDR3 has 15 amino acids. Trimming took off 9 bases at V and 0 bases at J, with 14 bases between the two ends. This chain's CDR3 is CASRRATTNTGELFF. CDR3 bases: TGTGCCAGCCGGAGGGCAACCACGAACACCGGGGAGCTGTTTTTT.

The chain has TRBV4-1 and TRBJ2-7; D uncertain. CDR1 is MGHRA, CDR2 YSYEKL, per germline. The V gene lost 4 bases and the J gene lost 0 bases, with 10 bases spanning the gap. This CDR3 is built from 14 residues. CDR3 loop: CASSRETFSYEQYF. CDR3 coding DNA: TGCGCCAGCAGCCGTGAGACGTTCTCCTACGAGCAGTACTTC.

This chain links TRBV5-1 with TRBJ2-2, with D maybe TRBD1 (6 bases). This CDR3 has 17 amino acids. V was pared by 0 bases and J by 4 bases, with 16 bases between. Germline V gene data show CDR1 as SGHRS and CDR2 as YFSETQ. CDR3 coding DNA: TGCGCCAGCAGCTTGGTGAGGGGGATCCCCTCCACCGGGGAGCTGTTTTTT. Its translation: CASSLVRGIPSTGELFF.

This chain uses TRBV7-2 with TRBJ1-1, with D unresolved. The CDR3 is 14 residues long. V dropped 5 bases and J dropped 2 bases, with 12 bases sitting between them. Germline V gene lookup returns CDR1 SGHTA and CDR2 FQGNSA. CDR3 sequence: CASSLPGRNTEAFF. The CDR3 DNA sequence: TGTGCCAGCAGCCTCCCCGGACGAAACACTGAAGCTTTCTTT.

The chain combines TRBV30 with TRBJ2-5, with D perhaps TRBD2 (6 bases). The assigned J gene may be wrong: the sequence end matches TRBJ2-7 better. The CDR3 is made up of 13 amino acids. The germline V gene has CDR1 GTSNPN and CDR2 SVGIG (reference sequence). In DNA, the CDR3 is TGTGCCTGGAGTGTGGGACTCGAGCTCGAGCAGTACTTC. Protein sequence: CAWSVGLELEQYF.

The chain uses TRBV5-6 and TRBJ1-3; 7 positions match TRBD1. Germline lookup yields CDR1 SGHDT and CDR2 YYEEEE. V was pared by 2 bases and J by 3 bases, with 2 bases of the junction left unmatched. The CDR3 consists of 14 residues. The CDR3 sequence is CASSFRGYGNTIYF. CDR3 in DNA: TGTGCCAGCAGCTTCAGGGGGTATGGAAACACCATATATTTT. The full variable domain, with the rest looked up from reference TRBV5-6 and TRBJ1-3, is DAGVTQSPTHLIKTRGQQVTLRCSPKSGHDTVSWYQQALGQGPQFIFQYYEEEERQRGNFPDRFSGHQFPNYSSELNVNALLLGDSALYLCASSFRGYGNTIYFGEGSWLTVV.

The chain employs TRBV5-5 and TRBJ2-5; the D is unclear. From germline, CDR1 is SGHKS and CDR2 YYEKEE (reference sequence). The CDR3 is made up of 15 amino acids. V shed 4 bases and J shed 5 bases, with 18 bases lying between them. CDR3 residues: CASSTKPRSQETQYF. The CDR3, as DNA: TGTGCCAGCAGCACGAAACCGAGAAGCCAGGAGACCCAGTACTTC.

The rearrangement links TRBV29-1 to TRBJ1-1; tentative D call: TRBD1 (5 bases). The CDR3 is made up of 14 amino acids. The V end lost 3 bases, the J end lost 5 bases, and 16 bases lay between the germline ends. Germline CDR1 SQVTM, CDR2 ANQGSEA. CDR3 sequence (DNA): TGCAGCGTTGAGGTCCAGGGACGAGGTACTGAAGCTTTCTTT. Protein: CSVEVQGRGTEAFF.

The rearrangement links TRBV30 to TRBJ2-7; D is perhaps TRBD1 (6 bases). Germline V CDR1 and CDR2: GTSNPN, SVGIG (reference sequence). CDR3 length equals 15 residues. With 6 bases removed from V and 4 bases from J, the gap between germline ends came to 22 bases. Written as DNA, the CDR3 is TGTGCCTGCCAAACAAGGGCAGGGGTAAAGTACGAGCAGTACTTC. Its protein product is CACQTRAGVKYEQYF.

The CDR3 region has the DNA TGTGCCAGCAGTTCTACAGGTCGGGGGACTTTATTCAAGACCCAGTACTTC. This codes for CASSSTGRGTLFKTQYF. The V call is TRBV28, the J call TRBJ2-5; D is possibly TRBD2 (6 bases). V shed 4 bases and J shed 6 bases, with 24 bases lying between them. The germline gives CDR1 MDHEN, CDR2 SYDVKM. This CDR3 comprises 17 residues.

CDR3 in amino acids: CASSRPGGEETQYF. The CDR3 region has the DNA TGTGCCAGCAGTCGGCCGGGAGGCGAAGAGACCCAGTACTTC. The chain is built from TRBV27 and TRBJ2-5; TRBD2 matches 7 bases. CDR1 MNHEY and CDR2 SMNVEV come from the germline V gene (reference sequence). V lost 5 bases, J lost 3 bases, and 6 bases stayed unmatched. The CDR3 consists of 14 residues.

V and J are TRBV7-2 and TRBJ2-1, with TRBD2 matching 8 bases. The germline V gene encodes CDR1 SGHTA and CDR2 FQGNSA. After removal of 1 base from V and 8 bases from J, the junction contained 13 bases not matched to a gene. The CDR3 is 17 amino acids. The CDR3 reads CASSLEPSSGRSHEQFF. CDR3 sequence (DNA): TGTGCCAGCAGCTTAGAACCCTCCAGCGGGAGAAGTCATGAGCAGTTCTTC.

The chain joins TRBV11-2 to TRBJ2-7; no definite D call. With 1 base removed from V and 5 bases from J, the gap between germline ends came to 15 bases. Germline CDR1 is SGHAT and CDR2 is FQNNGV. CDR3 length: 15 residues. CDR3 nucleotide sequence: TGTGCCAGCAGCTTAGTTGCCGCGGATCCCCACGAGCAGTACTTC. Translated: CASSLVAADPHEQYF.

The V gene is TRBV7-2, the J gene TRBJ2-1; 7 nucleotides match TRBD1. This CDR3 has 14 residues. Trimming cost V 1 base and J 7 bases; bases outside gene matches: 4. CDR1 and CDR2 (germline): SGHTA, FQGNSA. CDR3 in amino acids: CASSLVGTANEQFF. For the CDR3, the DNA is TGTGCCAGCAGCTTAGTAGGGACAGCTAATGAGCAGTTCTTC.

This chain's CDR3 is CASSERSSSQPQHF. CDR3 DNA: TGTGCCAGCAGTGAAAGATCGTCATCTCAGCCCCAGCATTTT. The chain uses TRBV2 and TRBJ1-5; unclear D gene. The CDR3 is 14 amino acids. Germline lookup yields CDR1 SNHLY and CDR2 FYNNEI. V was cut by 2 bases and J by 6 bases, with 11 bases left in between.